The TCR beta chain described here comes from a study of blood T cell repertoires in COVID-19. This clone has only one observation. This CDR3 is built from 13 residues. The junction had 9 bases not matched to a gene; V was cut back by 6 bases and J by 7 bases. Germline V gives CDR1 SQVTM, CDR2 ANQGSEA. Study processing details: Counts of nucleated cells, estimated from reference gene primer amplification, were obtained. Profiled with immunoSEQ multiplex PCR; TCRdb holds only in-frame clones, not every one. V, J and clone size derive from that table, while D and trimming were established from the DNA sequence. The data contain some 220,000 clones, 84% of them seen just once; the ten biggest clones take up 4%.

Source material: peripheral blood. The chain links TRBV29-1 to TRBJ1-5, with 7 bases lining up with TRBD1. The sequence was obtained from a man aged 50 or older with acute or convalescent COVID-19. Here the CDR3 DNA reads TGCAGCGTGGGACAGAGTGAAGGGCAGCCCCAGCATTTT. Its translation: CSVGQSEGQPQHF.